These 16 T cell receptor beta chains were all obtained from the same sample, sequenced in a study of blood T cell repertoires in COVID-19. This table comes from immunoSEQ multiplex PCR, and its TCRdb copy is limited to in-frame clones, with some not included. There are tens of thousands of clones in the sample; 75% to 95% occur only once, and just under 8.5% lies in the top ten. The sequencing sample was made of peripheral blood. These receptors were collected from a woman between 40 and 50 years old with active COVID-19.

This clone was observed a few times. The chain recombines TRBV11-2 with TRBJ1-3; D is possibly TRBD1 (5 bases). CDR3 size: 16 residues. CDR1 SGHAT and CDR2 FQNNGV come from the germline V gene. The germline V and J ends were trimmed by 2 bases and 4 bases, with 15 bases remaining between them. CDR3 region: CASSLTVEPGGNTIYF. CDR3 nucleotides: TGTGCCAGCAGCTTAACGGTAGAACCAGGGGGAAACACCATATATTTT.

This chain connects TRBV7-9 to TRBJ1-5; D is unresolved. Germline lookup yields CDR1 SEHNR and CDR2 FQNEAQ (reference sequence). The CDR3 is 12 residues long. Trimming removed 6 bases from V and 3 bases from J, with 6 bases in between. The CDR3 region is CASSYNNQPQHF. The DNA for the CDR3 is TGTGCCAGCAGTTATAACAATCAGCCCCAGCATTTT.

The chain employs TRBV5-8 and TRBJ1-5; 8 nucleotides align to TRBD1. Trimming at V came to 2 bases and at J to 5 bases, leaving 6 bases not matched to a gene. The CDR3 is made up of 15 amino acids. Germline values: CDR1 SGHTS, CDR2 YDEGEE. CDR3 amino acids: CASSFRGLGDQPQHF. DNA of the CDR3: TGTGCCAGCAGCTTCAGGGGGCTTGGAGATCAGCCCCAGCATTTT. The full variable domain, with the rest looked up from reference TRBV5-8 and TRBJ1-5, is EAGVTQSPTHLIKTRGQQATLRCSPISGHTSVYWYQQALGLGLQFLLWYDEGEERNRGNFPPRFSGRQFPNYSSELNVNALELEDSALYLCASSFRGLGDQPQHFGDGTRLSIL.

This clone was counted between two and nine times. J is TRBJ1-5 and V is TRBV6-1; 7 bases fit TRBD1. The CDR3 is 16 residues long. V was clipped by 0 bases and J by 7 bases; unmatched bases: 9. Germline loops: CDR1 MNHNS, CDR2 SASEGT. The CDR3 DNA reads TGTGCCAGCAGTGAAGCGGGGGACAGTTTGAGCCAGCCCCAGCATTTT. This sequence encodes CASSEAGDSLSQPQHF.

In its sample, this clone was seen once. The CDR3 DNA reads TGCGCCAGCAGCCAAGTCAGGTACCTGGGACAGGCGGAAAATTCACCCCTCCACTTT. Protein product: CASSQVRYLGQAENSPLHF. The rearrangement uses TRBV4-3 and TRBJ1-6; 8 nucleotides align to TRBD1. The CDR3 length is 19 residues. Germline V gives CDR1 LGHNA, CDR2 YSLEER. After removal of 1 base from V and 7 bases from J, the junction contained 15 bases not matched to a gene.

This clone came up a few times. The chain links TRBV2 to TRBJ1-2; D not resolved. V lost 4 bases and J 2 bases, leaving 8 bases between the germline ends. Germline V gives CDR1 SNHLY, CDR2 FYNNEI. The CDR3 is 13 residues long. This CDR3 reads CASSVDTNYGYTF. CDR3 nucleotide sequence: TGTGCCAGCAGTGTAGACACGAACTATGGCTACACCTTC. Together with reference TRBV2 and TRBJ1-2, the CDR3 gives the full variable domain: EPEVTQTPSHQVTQMGQEVILRCVPISNHLYFYWYRQILGQKVEFLVSFYNNEISEKSEIFDDQFSVERPDGSNFTLKIRSTKLEDSAMYFCASSVDTNYGYTFGSGTRLTVV.

The chain joins TRBV5-1 to TRBJ2-4; 7 positions match TRBD1. The germline gives CDR1 SGHRS, CDR2 YFSETQ. V lost 3 bases, J lost 13 bases, and 16 bases stayed unmatched. The CDR3 spans 15 residues. This CDR3 is CASSSGTALQGLQYF. As DNA, the CDR3 is TGCGCCAGCAGCTCTGGGACAGCCTTGCAGGGTTTACAGTACTTC.

This chain links TRBV15 with TRBJ2-5; 8 nucleotides line up with TRBD2. This CDR3 has 15 residues. Per germline, CDR1 LNHNV and CDR2 YYDKDF (reference sequence). The trim removed 1 base at V and 4 bases at J, leaving 5 bases unmatched. This chain's CDR3 is CATSRARGGTETQYF. In DNA form, the CDR3 reads TGTGCCACCAGCAGAGCCCGGGGGGGCACAGAGACCCAGTACTTC.

The chain employs TRBV29-1 and TRBJ2-3; D remains unclear. The germline V gene encodes CDR1 SQVTM and CDR2 ANQGSEA. V lost 1 base, J lost 6 bases, and 11 bases lay in between. There are 13 residues in the CDR3. The CDR3 DNA follows: TGCAGCGTTGAAGGCCTAGTGTCTGATACGCAGTATTTT. This translates into CSVEGLVSDTQYF.

This chain links TRBV2 with TRBJ2-7; D perhaps matches TRBD2 (5 bases). This CDR3 comprises 14 residues. Germline CDR1 reads SNHLY; CDR2 reads FYNNEI. V lost 4 bases, J lost 0 bases, and 10 bases lay in between. Here the CDR3 DNA reads TGTGCCAGCAGTGGACGGAGGAGCTCCTACGAGCAGTACTTC. Amino acids: CASSGRRSSYEQYF.

This sequence joins TRBV3-1 (or the pseudogene TRBV3-2) and TRBJ2-1; TRBD2 agrees at 7 bases. V lost 1 base and J lost 8; bases outside the gene matches: 11. This CDR3 has 16 residues. Germline assignment: CDR1 LGHDT and CDR2 YNNKEL (reference sequence). DNA of the CDR3: TGTGCCAGCAGCCAAGCCGGAAGCGGGGTGTTTGATGAGCAGTTCTTC. Residues: CASSQAGSGVFDEQFF.

The chain is built from TRBV4-3 and TRBJ1-2; D is possibly TRBD1 (6 bases). Trimming pared 0 bases from V and 8 bases from J, leaving 19 bases between. CDR3 size: 16 residues. The germline CDR1 and CDR2 sequences are LGHNA and YSLEER. The CDR3 region is CASSQDSRRGARGYTF. CDR3 coding DNA: TGCGCCAGCAGCCAAGATAGCCGGCGGGGGGCGCGCGGCTACACCTTC.

The chain is built from TRBV2 and TRBJ2-1; D unclear. Germline assignment: CDR1 SNHLY and CDR2 FYNNEI. The CDR3 consists of 14 residues. V was trimmed by 6 bases and J by 7 bases, leaving 16 bases between them. The CDR3 region has the DNA TGTGCCAGCAGAAGAAGTCCCGGGTGGAATGAGCAGTTCTTC. As protein: CASRRSPGWNEQFF.

The CDR3 DNA reads as TGTGCCAGCAGCCCGACCCCCGCCCCAGGGGGCCGTGGCTACACCTTC. Translating it yields CASSPTPAPGGRGYTF. This rearrangement joins TRBV7-9 to TRBJ1-2, with TRBD1 identical over 8 bases. This CDR3 contains 16 residues. Germline values: CDR1 SEHNR, CDR2 FQNEAQ (reference sequence). J gave up 7 bases and V 5 bases, and 15 bases lay outside the gene matches.

The chain is built from TRBV5-4 and TRBJ1-2; the D gene is possibly TRBD1 (6 bases). This CDR3 is built from 14 residues. The germline CDR1 and CDR2 sequences are SGHNT and YYREEE (reference sequence). V lost 0 bases, J lost 9 bases, and 15 bases lay in between. CDR3: CASSLERGSSRYTF. CDR3 in DNA: TGTGCCAGCAGCTTGGAGAGGGGGAGCTCCCGCTACACCTTC. Based on the CDR3 plus reference TRBV5-4 and TRBJ1-2, the full variable domain is ETGVTQSPTHLIKTRGQQVTLRCSSQSGHNTVSWYQQALGQGPQFIFQYYREEENGRGNFPPRFSGLQFPNYSSELNVNALELDDSALYLCASSLERGSSRYTFGSGTRLTVV.

The V gene is TRBV3-1 (or the pseudogene TRBV3-2), the J gene TRBJ1-4; TRBD1 aligns across 10 bases. J gave up 7 bases and V 1 base, and 9 bases lay outside the gene matches. There are 17 residues in the CDR3. Germline V gene lookup returns CDR1 LGHDT and CDR2 YNNKEL (reference sequence). The CDR3 here is CASSQGTSGTGVEKLFF. CDR3 coding DNA: TGTGCCAGCAGCCAAGGGACGTCCGGGACAGGGGTTGAAAAACTGTTTTTT.